The rows below give T cell receptor beta chains drawn from one sample of a study of preoperative IRX-2 immunotherapy in early breast cancer. The assay was immunoSEQ multiplex PCR, and TCRdb's table has in-frame clones only and misses some. The sample holds roughly 27,000 clones, roughly four fifths seen once. The specimen comprised lymph node tissue, sampled after IRX-2 immunotherapy. Receptors originate from a human donor with breast cancer. Both conserved end residues are part of each CDR3. A D gene is named only where the DNA matches it firmly. Expanded clones get a size class; other rows say once, few or many, or leave the size out.

j_call d_call v_call clone_size cdr3_aa cdr3_nt
TRBJ2-1 TRBD2 TRBV7-6 few CASSLMLAGGNEQFF TGTGCCAGCAGCTTAATGCTAGCGGGAGGGAATGAGCAGTTCTTC
TRBJ1-4 TRBD1 TRBV28 . CASSTGEPNEKLFF TGTGCCAGCAGTACAGGGGAGCCGAATGAAAAACTGTTTTTT
TRBJ2-5 . TRBV29-1 once CSVEEVGRYETQYF TGCAGCGTTGAAGAAGTGGGCAGGTATGAGACCCAGTACTTC
TRBJ1-2 TRBD1 TRBV28 once CASSLGNRGQGYTF TGTGCCAGCAGTTTAGGAAACAGGGGACAGGGCTACACCTTC
TRBJ2-6 . TRBV28 few CASRQYSGANVLTF TGTGCCAGCAGGCAGTACTCTGGGGCCAACGTCCTGACTTTC
TRBJ2-1 . TRBV28 . CASSLFEGLAVENEQFF TGTGCCAGCAGTTTATTTGAAGGGCTAGCAGTTGAAAATGAGCAGTTCTTC
TRBJ1-2 . TRBV5-1 . CASSPLGRSDGYTF TGCGCCAGCAGCCCATTAGGACGGAGCGATGGCTACACCTTC
TRBJ2-5 TRBD1 TRBV11-3 . CASSYGQGGPRWNMGETQYF TGTGCCAGCAGCTACGGACAGGGGGGACCGAGATGGAACATGGGAGAGACCCAGTACTTC
TRBJ2-1 . TRBV5-1 . CASSLASPSYNEQFF TGCGCCAGCAGCTTGGCTAGCCCGTCCTACAATGAGCAGTTCTTC
TRBJ1-2 . TRBV6-8 few CASSYQDSGTVYGYTF TGTGCCAGCAGTTACCAAGATTCCGGGACGGTCTATGGCTACACCTTC
TRBJ1-1 . TRBV7-1 . CASSLSGTTEAFF TGTGCCAGCAGCTTATCGGGGACTACTGAAGCTTTCTTT
TRBJ1-2 TRBD1 TRBV12-5 . CASGMRQGPTGYTF TGTGCCAGCGGAATGAGACAGGGGCCTACCGGCTACACCTTC
TRBJ2-2 . TRBV29-1 once CSVGQGPNTGELFF TGCAGCGTTGGTCAGGGGCCGAACACCGGGGAGCTGTTTTTT
TRBJ2-3 . TRBV11-3 . CASSDLAPGAGTQYF TGTGCCAGCAGCGATCTAGCGCCCGGGGCAGGTACGCAGTATTTT
TRBJ1-1 . TRBV15 . CATSRDLGLSVAFF TGTGCCACCAGCAGAGATCTGGGGTTAAGCGTAGCTTTCTTT
TRBJ2-1 TRBD1 TRBV11-3 . CASSASGTGGSGQFF TGTGCCAGCAGCGCCTCTGGGACAGGGGGCTCTGGGCAGTTCTTC
TRBJ1-5 TRBD1 TRBV30 . CAWSFDRGGQPQHF TGTGCCTGGAGTTTCGACAGGGGTGGACAGCCCCAGCATTTT
TRBJ2-1 . TRBV11-3 once CASSLYAGSYNEQFF TGTGCCAGCAGCTTGTATGCGGGTTCTTACAATGAGCAGTTCTTC
TRBJ2-1 . TRBV6-8 . CATEDHPYNEQFF TGTGCCACCGAGGACCACCCCTACAATGAGCAGTTCTTC
TRBJ2-2 . TRBV11-3 . CASSLEGQGGELFF TGTGCCAGCAGCTTAGAGGGGCAGGGCGGGGAGCTGTTTTTT
TRBJ2-2 TRBD2 TRBV7-6 . CASSFLPGLAGTNTGELFF TGTGCCAGCAGCTTCCTACCGGGACTAGCGGGAACGAACACCGGGGAGCTGTTTTTT
TRBJ2-5 TRBD2 TRBV11-3 . CASSPPSGRGETQYF TGTGCCAGCAGCCCGCCGAGCGGGAGGGGGGAGACCCAGTACTTC